The 8 T cell receptor beta chains listed next were all sequenced from one sample in a study of T cells in Graves' hyperthyroidism and ophthalmopathy. The source material, RNA transcripts, was used to amplify TCR beta CDR3 regions. The TCR CDR3 was amplified in a first-round RT-PCR using the HTBI primer set. One entry per CDR3 protein results from TCRdb running MiXCR on the multiplex PCR reads. The top ten clones hold approximately 15% of a sample with around 500,000 distinct CDR3 sequences, about 14% of them seen once. The sequenced sample consisted of blood. The receptors here all came from a woman between 40 and 55 years old with Graves' hyperthyroidism.

Many counts were recorded for this clonotype. This chain uses TRBV3-1 with TRBJ1-5; D unclear. Trimming took off 1 base at V and 1 base at J, with 5 bases between the two ends. Germline-derived CDR1 and CDR2 are LGHDT and YNNKEL (reference sequence). The CDR3 totals 14 residues. The CDR3 region is CASSQVGSNQPQHF. The DNA of the CDR3 is TGTGCCAGCAGCCAAGTGGGAAGCAATCAGCCCCAGCATTTT.

This clonotype was counted at least ten times. The CDR3 region is CASRRGGDQPQHF. The CDR3 nucleotides are TGTGCCAGCAGAAGAGGGGGGGATCAGCCCCAGCATTTT. The rearrangement joins TRBV2 to TRBJ1-5; possible D gene TRBD1, 6 bases. From germline, CDR1 is SNHLY and CDR2 FYNNEI. The CDR3 contains 13 residues. Trimming took 6 bases from V and 5 from J, leaving 11 bases between them.

This clonotype was seen many times. The J gene is TRBJ1-1, the V gene TRBV24-1; D uncertain. CDR3 length: 14 amino acids. The V end lost 4 bases, the J end lost 11 bases, and 19 bases lay between the germline ends. Germline loops: CDR1 KGHDR, CDR2 SFDVKD. This chain's CDR3 is CATSDAASSSPAFF. As DNA, the CDR3 is TGTGCCACCAGTGACGCGGCCTCCTCAAGTCCCGCTTTCTTT.

This clonotype has just a few counts. The chain employs TRBV24-1 and TRBJ2-3, with D perhaps matching TRBD1 or TRBD2 (5 bases each). CDR3 length: 17 residues. CDR1 and CDR2 (germline): KGHDR, SFDVKD. The germline V and J ends were trimmed by 3 bases and 0 bases, with 15 bases remaining between them. Written as DNA, the CDR3 is TGTGCCACCAGTGATACGAGGGGACCGTCTAGCACAGATACGCAGTATTTT. Protein sequence: CATSDTRGPSSTDTQYF.

This chain joins TRBV5-1 and TRBJ1-6, with D perhaps matching TRBD1 (6 bases). Germline CDR1 SGHRS, CDR2 YFSETQ. The CDR3 spans 14 residues. V lost 4 bases, J lost 8 bases, and 13 bases lay in between. The CDR3 here is CASSPGQDHSPLHF. DNA of the CDR3: TGCGCCAGCAGCCCGGGACAAGATCATTCACCCCTCCACTTT. The whole variable domain, remainder taken from reference TRBV5-1 and TRBJ1-6, is KAGVTQTPRYLIKTRGQQVTLSCSPISGHRSVSWYQQTPGQGLQFLFEYFSETQRNKGNFPGRFSGRQFSNSRSEMNVSTLELGDSALYLCASSPGQDHSPLHFGNGTRLTVT.

This clonotype was picked up many times. This chain uses TRBV12-3 or TRBV12-4 with TRBJ2-7, with D tentatively TRBD2 (5 bases). The CDR3 is 15 residues long. Trimming removed 5 bases from V and 6 bases from J, with 20 bases in between. This CDR3 reads CASSPVSDGSGEQYF. The CDR3 DNA reads TGTGCCAGCAGTCCCGTTAGCGATGGATCTGGCGAGCAGTACTTC.

This clonotype was picked up many times. The V gene is TRBV12-3 or TRBV12-4, the J gene TRBJ2-2, with 8 bases identical to TRBD2. The CDR3 has 14 residues. J was trimmed by 5 bases and V by 8 bases; bases with no gene match: 7. CDR3 DNA: TGTGCCAGCTGCAGCGGGAGTAGGACCGGGGAGCTGTTTTTT. It yields the protein CASCSGSRTGELFF.

This clonotype was recorded at least ten times. The chain carries TRBV2 and TRBJ2-2, with D unresolved. The germline V and J ends were trimmed by 2 bases and 5 bases, with 3 bases remaining between them. This CDR3 is built from 12 residues. Germline V gene data show CDR1 as SNHLY and CDR2 as FYNNEI. The CDR3 spells CASSERTGELFF. The CDR3 coding sequence is TGTGCCAGCAGTGAAAGAACCGGGGAGCTGTTTTTT.